The sequence of this T cell receptor beta chain was determined in a study of control samples from healthy donors and cancer patients. Only in-frame clones appear in the TCRdb table, and some are missing; sequencing was by immunoSEQ multiplex PCR. The sample carries over 200,000 clones, roughly 82% recorded once. The germline CDR1 and CDR2 sequences are MNHEY and SVGAGI. CDR3 length: 14 residues. The J segment lost 4 bases and the V segment lost 11 bases, leaving 13 bases of the junction unmatched. This receptor was taken from a woman between 55 and 75 years old with lung cancer. This chain links TRBV6-5 with TRBJ1-2; 7 bases are a match to TRBD1. Sample: PBMCs. CDR3 nucleotides: TGTGCCGCACAGCCTTCAGGGGGAGGCTATGGCTACACCTTC. This sequence encodes CAAQPSGGGYGYTF.